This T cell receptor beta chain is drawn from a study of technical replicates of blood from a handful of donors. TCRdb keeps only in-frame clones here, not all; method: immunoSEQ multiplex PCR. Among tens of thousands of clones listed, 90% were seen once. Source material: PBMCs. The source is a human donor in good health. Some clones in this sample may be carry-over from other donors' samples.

CDR3 amino acids: CASSDSAGGSTDTQYF. CDR3 sequence (DNA): TGTGCCAGCAGTGACTCAGCGGGAGGGAGCACAGATACGCAGTATTTT. This chain links TRBV6-4 with TRBJ2-3, with 10 positions matching TRBD2. Germline V gives CDR1 MRHNA, CDR2 SNTAGT. J gave up 0 bases and V 0 bases, and 0 bases lay outside the gene matches. The CDR3 runs 16 residues.